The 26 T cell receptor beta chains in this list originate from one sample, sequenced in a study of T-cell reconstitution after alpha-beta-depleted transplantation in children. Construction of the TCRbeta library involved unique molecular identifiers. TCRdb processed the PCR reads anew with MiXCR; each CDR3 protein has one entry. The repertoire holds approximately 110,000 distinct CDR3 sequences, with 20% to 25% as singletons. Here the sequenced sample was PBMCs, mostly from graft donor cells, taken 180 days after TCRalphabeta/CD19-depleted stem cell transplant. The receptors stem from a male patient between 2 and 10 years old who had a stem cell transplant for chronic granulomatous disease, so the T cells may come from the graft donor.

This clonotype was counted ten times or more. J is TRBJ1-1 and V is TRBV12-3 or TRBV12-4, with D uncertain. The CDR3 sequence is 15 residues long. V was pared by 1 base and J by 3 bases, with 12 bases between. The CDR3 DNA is TGTGCCAGCAGTTTAGGGGCACTCGGGGACACTGAAGCTTTCTTT. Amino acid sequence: CASSLGALGDTEAFF.

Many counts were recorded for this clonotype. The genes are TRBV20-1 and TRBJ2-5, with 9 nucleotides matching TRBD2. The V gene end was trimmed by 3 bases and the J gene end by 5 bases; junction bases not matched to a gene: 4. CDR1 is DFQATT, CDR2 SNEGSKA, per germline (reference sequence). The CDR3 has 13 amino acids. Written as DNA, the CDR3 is TGCAGTGCTAGGACTAGCGGCCTGGAGACCCAGTACTTC. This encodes CSARTSGLETQYF.

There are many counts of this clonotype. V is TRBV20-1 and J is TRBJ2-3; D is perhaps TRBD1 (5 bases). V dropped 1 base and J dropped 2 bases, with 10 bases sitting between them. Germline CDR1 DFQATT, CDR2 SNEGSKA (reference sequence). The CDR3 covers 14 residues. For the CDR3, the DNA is TGCAGTGCTAGAGTCGACAGCTCCACAGATACGCAGTATTTT. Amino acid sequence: CSARVDSSTDTQYF.

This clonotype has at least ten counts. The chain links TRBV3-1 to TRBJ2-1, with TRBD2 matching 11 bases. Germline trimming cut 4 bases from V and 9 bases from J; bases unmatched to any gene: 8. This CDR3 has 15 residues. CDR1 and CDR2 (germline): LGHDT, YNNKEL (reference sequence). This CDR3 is CASSPVTSGAGEQFF. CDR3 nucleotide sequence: TGTGCCAGCAGCCCCGTGACTAGCGGGGCGGGTGAGCAGTTCTTC.

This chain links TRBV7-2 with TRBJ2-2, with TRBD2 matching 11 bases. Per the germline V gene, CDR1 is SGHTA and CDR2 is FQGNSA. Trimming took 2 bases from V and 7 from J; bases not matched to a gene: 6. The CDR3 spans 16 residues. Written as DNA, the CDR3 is TGTGCCAGCAGCTTAATAGCGGGGGGGCCGGTCGGGGAGCTGTTTTTT. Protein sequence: CASSLIAGGPVGELFF.

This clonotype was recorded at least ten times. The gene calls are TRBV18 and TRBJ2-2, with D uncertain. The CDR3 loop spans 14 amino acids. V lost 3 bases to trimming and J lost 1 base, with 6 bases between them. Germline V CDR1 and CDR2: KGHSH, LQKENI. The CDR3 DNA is TGTGCCAGCTCACCGGCACTGAACACCGGGGAGCTGTTTTTT. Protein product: CASSPALNTGELFF.

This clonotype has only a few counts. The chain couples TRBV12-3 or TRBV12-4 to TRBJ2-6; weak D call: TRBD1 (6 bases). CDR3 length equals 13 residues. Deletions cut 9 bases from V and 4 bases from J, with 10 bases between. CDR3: CASTGYGANVLTF. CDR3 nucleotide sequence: TGTGCCAGTACAGGGTACGGGGCCAACGTCCTGACTTTC.

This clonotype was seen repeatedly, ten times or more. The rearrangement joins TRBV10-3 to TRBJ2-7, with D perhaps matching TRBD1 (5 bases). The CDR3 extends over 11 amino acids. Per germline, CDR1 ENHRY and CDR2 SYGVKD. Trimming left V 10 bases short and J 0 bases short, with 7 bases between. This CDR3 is CATDSSYEQYF. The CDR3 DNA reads TGTGCCACTGACAGCTCCTACGAGCAGTACTTC.

The CDR3 loop is CSARRQGAYEQYF. CDR3 DNA: TGCAGTGCTAGACGACAGGGGGCCTACGAGCAGTACTTC. The chain joins TRBV20-1 to TRBJ2-7; TRBD1 matches at 9 bases. V shed 2 bases, J shed 2 bases, and the junction held 1 base outside the gene matches. Germline V gene sequence: CDR1 DFQATT, CDR2 SNEGSKA (reference sequence). The CDR3 sequence is 13 residues long.

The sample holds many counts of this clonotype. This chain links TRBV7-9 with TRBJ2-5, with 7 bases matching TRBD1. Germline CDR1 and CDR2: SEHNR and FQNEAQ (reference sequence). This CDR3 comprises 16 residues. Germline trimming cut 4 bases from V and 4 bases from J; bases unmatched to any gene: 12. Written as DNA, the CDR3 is TGTGCCAGCAGCTCCTCCCCGGACAGGAATGGAGAGACCCAGTACTTC. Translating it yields CASSSSPDRNGETQYF. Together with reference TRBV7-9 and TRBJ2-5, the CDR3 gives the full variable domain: DTGVSQNPRHKITKRGQNVTFRCDPISEHNRLYWYRQTLGQGPEFLTYFQNEAQLEKSRLLSDRFSAERPKGSFSTLEIQRTEQGDSAMYLCASSSSPDRNGETQYFGPGTRLLVL.

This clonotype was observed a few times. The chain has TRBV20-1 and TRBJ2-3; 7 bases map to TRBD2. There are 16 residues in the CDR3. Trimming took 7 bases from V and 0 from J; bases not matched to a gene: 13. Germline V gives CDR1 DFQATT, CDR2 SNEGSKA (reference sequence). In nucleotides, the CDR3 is TGCAGTGTTACCTATATACTAGCGCCTAGCACAGATACGCAGTATTTT. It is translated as CSVTYILAPSTDTQYF.

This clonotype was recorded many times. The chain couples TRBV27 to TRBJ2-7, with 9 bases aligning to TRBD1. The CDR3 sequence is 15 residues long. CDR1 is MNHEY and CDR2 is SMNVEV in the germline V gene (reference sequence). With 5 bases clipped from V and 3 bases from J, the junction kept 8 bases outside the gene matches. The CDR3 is CASSKRTGDFYEQYF. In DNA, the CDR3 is TGTGCCAGCAGTAAGCGGACAGGGGATTTCTACGAGCAGTACTTC.

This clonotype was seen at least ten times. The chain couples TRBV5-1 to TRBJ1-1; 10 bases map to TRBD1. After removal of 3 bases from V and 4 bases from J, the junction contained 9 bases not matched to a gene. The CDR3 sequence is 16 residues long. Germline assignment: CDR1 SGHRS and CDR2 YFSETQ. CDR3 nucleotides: TGCGCCAGCAGCTACTACCCGGGACAGGGGCGCACTGAAGCTTTCTTT. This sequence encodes CASSYYPGQGRTEAFF.

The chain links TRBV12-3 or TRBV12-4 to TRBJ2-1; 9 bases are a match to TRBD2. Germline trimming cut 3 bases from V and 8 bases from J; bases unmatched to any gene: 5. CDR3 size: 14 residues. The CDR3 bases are TGTGCCAGCAGTTTCGGCGGGAGGGCCCATGAGCAGTTCTTC. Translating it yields CASSFGGRAHEQFF.

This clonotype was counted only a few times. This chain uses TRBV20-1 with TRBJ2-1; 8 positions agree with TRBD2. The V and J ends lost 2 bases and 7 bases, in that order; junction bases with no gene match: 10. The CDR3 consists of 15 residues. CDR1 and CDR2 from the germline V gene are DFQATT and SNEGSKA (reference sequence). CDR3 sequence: CSARHPGTRLNEQFF. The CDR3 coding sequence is TGCAGTGCTAGACATCCCGGGACTAGACTTAATGAGCAGTTCTTC.

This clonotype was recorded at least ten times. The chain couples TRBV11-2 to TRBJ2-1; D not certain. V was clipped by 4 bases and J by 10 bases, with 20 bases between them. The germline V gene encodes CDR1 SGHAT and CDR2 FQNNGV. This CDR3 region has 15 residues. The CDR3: CASSSPWDPQTEQFF. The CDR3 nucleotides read TGTGCCAGCAGCTCCCCCTGGGATCCGCAAACGGAGCAGTTCTTC.

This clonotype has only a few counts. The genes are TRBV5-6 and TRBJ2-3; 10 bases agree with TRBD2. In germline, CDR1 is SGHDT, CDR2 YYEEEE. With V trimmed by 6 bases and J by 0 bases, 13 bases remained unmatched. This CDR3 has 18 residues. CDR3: CASKAGLAGVRSTDTQYF. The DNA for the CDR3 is TGTGCCAGCAAAGCAGGGCTAGCGGGGGTACGTAGCACAGATACGCAGTATTTT.

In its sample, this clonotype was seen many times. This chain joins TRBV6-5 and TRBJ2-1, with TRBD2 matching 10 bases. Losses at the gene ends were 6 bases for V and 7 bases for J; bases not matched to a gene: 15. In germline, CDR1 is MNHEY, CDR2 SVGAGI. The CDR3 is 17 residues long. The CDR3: CASSPVIILAGLNEQFF. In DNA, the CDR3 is TGTGCCAGCAGCCCAGTTATAATACTAGCGGGATTAAATGAGCAGTTCTTC.

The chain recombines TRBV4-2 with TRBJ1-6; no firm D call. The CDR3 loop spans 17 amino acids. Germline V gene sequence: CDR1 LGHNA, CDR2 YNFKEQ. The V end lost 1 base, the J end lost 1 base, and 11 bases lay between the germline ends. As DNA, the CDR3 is TGTGCCAGCAGCCAAGCGGGCGGCTGGTCCTATAATTCACCCCTCCACTTT. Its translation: CASSQAGGWSYNSPLHF.

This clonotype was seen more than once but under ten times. The CDR3 region has the DNA TGTGCCAGCAGCCGCGGACATTCCTACGAGCAGTACTTC. Amino acid sequence: CASSRGHSYEQYF. J is TRBJ2-7 and V is TRBV12-3 or TRBV12-4, with D perhaps TRBD1 (5 bases). Trimming removed 6 bases at V and 1 base at J, with 10 bases between. The CDR3 consists of 13 residues.

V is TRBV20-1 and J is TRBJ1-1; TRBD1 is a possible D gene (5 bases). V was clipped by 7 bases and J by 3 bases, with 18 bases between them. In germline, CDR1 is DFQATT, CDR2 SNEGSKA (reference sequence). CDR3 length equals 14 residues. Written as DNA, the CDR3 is TGCAGTGTCAGAGTTCCAGGGTTGGACACTGAAGCTTTCTTT. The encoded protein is CSVRVPGLDTEAFF.

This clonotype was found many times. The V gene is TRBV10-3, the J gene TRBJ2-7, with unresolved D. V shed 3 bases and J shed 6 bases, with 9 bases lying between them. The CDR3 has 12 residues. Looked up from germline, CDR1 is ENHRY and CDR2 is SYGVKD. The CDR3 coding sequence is TGTGCCATCAGTGACGGAACGGTCGAGCAGTACTTC. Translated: CAISDGTVEQYF.

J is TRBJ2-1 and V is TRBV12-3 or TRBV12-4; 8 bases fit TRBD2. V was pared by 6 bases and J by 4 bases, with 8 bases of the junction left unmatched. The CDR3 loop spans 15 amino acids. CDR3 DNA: TGTGCCAGCAGATACGGGGGGGCCACTTACAATGAGCAGTTCTTC. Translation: CASRYGGATYNEQFF.

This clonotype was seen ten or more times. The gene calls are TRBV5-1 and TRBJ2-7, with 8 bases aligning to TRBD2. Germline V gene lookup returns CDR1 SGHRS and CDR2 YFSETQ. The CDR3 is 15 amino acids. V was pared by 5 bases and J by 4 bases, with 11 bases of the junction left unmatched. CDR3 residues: CASSPAGGAQYEQYF. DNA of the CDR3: TGCGCCAGCAGTCCGGCCGGGGGGGCCCAATACGAGCAGTACTTC. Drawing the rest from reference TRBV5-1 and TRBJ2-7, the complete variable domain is KAGVTQTPRYLIKTRGQQVTLSCSPISGHRSVSWYQQTPGQGLQFLFEYFSETQRNKGNFPGRFSGRQFSNSRSEMNVSTLELGDSALYLCASSPAGGAQYEQYFGPGTRLTVT.

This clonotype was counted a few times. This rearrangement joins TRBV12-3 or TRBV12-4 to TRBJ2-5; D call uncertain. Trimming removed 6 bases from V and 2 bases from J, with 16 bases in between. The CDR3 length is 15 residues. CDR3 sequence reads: CASSPGSIVQETQYF. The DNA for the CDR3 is TGTGCCAGCAGCCCCGGGTCTATCGTTCAAGAGACCCAGTACTTC.

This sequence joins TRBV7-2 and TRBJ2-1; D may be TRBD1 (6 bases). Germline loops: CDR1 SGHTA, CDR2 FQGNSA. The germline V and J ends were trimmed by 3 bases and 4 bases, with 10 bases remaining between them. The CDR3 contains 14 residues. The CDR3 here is CASSLTGLYNEQFF. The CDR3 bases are TGTGCCAGCAGCTTGACAGGACTTTACAATGAGCAGTTCTTC.